This is a list of T cell receptor beta chains from one sample in a study of PD-1 blockade in classical Hodgkin lymphoma. Only in-frame clones appear in the TCRdb table, and some are missing; sequencing was by immunoSEQ multiplex PCR. This table has 150,000 or so clones, 78% appearing once. The sequencing here drew on peripheral blood mononuclear cells (PBMCs), taken before the second cycle of nivolumab. The source is a human donor with classical Hodgkin lymphoma. CDR3s include the opening cysteine and the closing phenylalanine or tryptophan. A D gene is named only where the DNA matches it firmly. Rows may omit the clone size; those that give it use once, few, many or a size class.

>TRBJ2-1|TRBD2|.|TRBV7-2
CASSLGGGEGYNEQFF
TGTGCCAGCAGCTTAGGAGGCGGGGAGGGATACAATGAGCAGTTCTTC
>TRBJ2-3|TRBD2|.|TRBV4-1
CASSPSAGESTDTQYF
TGCGCCAGCAGCCCCTCCGCGGGGGAGAGCACAGATACGCAGTATTTT
>TRBJ2-3|.|.|TRBV29-1
CSVTGTSTDTQYF
TGCAGCGTAACAGGGACTAGCACAGATACGCAGTATTTT
>TRBJ2-3|TRBD2|.|TRBV6-5
CASSYSVSGGTQYF
TGTGCCAGCAGTTACTCTGTTAGCGGGGGGACGCAGTATTTT
>TRBJ1-5|.|.|TRBV28
CASSSMTEYQPQHF
TGTGCCAGCAGTTCCATGACAGAGTATCAGCCCCAGCATTTT
>TRBJ2-1|TRBD1|.|TRBV7-8
CASSLATGTGGWNEQFF
TGTGCCAGCAGCTTAGCCACCGGGACAGGGGGCTGGAATGAGCAGTTCTTC
>TRBJ2-7|.|.|TRBV29-1
CSVAVGYEQYF
TGCAGCGTTGCAGTCGGGTACGAGCAGTACTTC
>TRBJ2-4|.|few|TRBV14
CASSHFRDTPFNIQYF
TGTGCCAGCAGCCATTTTCGGGACACACCATTCAACATTCAGTACTTC
>TRBJ1-1|TRBD1|.|TRBV11-2
CASSSFYRGPTEAFF
TGTGCCAGCAGCTCCTTTTACAGGGGGCCCACTGAAGCTTTCTTT
>TRBJ1-1|.|few|TRBV7-2
CASSRGVNTEAFF
TGTGCCAGCAGTAGGGGGGTGAACACTGAAGCTTTCTTT
>TRBJ2-5|TRBD1|.|TRBV7-7
CASSPGLDRGQETQYF
TGTGCTAGCAGCCCTGGTTTGGACAGGGGACAAGAGACCCAGTACTTC
>TRBJ2-2|TRBD1|.|TRBV5-3
CARSWGQVTGELFF
TGTGCCAGAAGCTGGGGACAGGTGACCGGGGAGCTGTTTTTT
>TRBJ1-1|.|.|TRBV7-8
CASSLEVGTEAFF
TGTGCCAGCAGCTTAGAAGTAGGCACTGAAGCTTTCTTT
>TRBJ1-5|TRBD1|.|TRBV23-1
CASRAGQHNQPQHF
TGCGCCAGCCGAGCGGGACAGCACAATCAGCCCCAGCATTTT
>TRBJ2-5|.|.|TRBV5-8
CASETSETQYF
TGTGCCAGCGAAACCTCTGAGACCCAGTACTTC
>TRBJ2-5|.|.|TRBV18
CASSPGAEETQYF
TGTGCCAGCTCACCAGGGGCGGAAGAGACCCAGTACTTC
>TRBJ2-1|.|.|TRBV6-5
CASRGAWSYNEQFF
TGTGCCAGCAGAGGGGCATGGTCCTACAATGAGCAGTTCTTC
>TRBJ2-1|.|.|TRBV25-1
CASSFYSEQFF
TGTGCCAGCAGTTTCTACAGTGAGCAGTTCTTC
>TRBJ2-3|.|.|TRBV5-1
CASSLASSTDTQYF
TGCGCCAGCAGCTTGGCGTCTAGCACAGATACGCAGTATTTT
>TRBJ1-6|.|.|TRBV18
CASSPIRDGASPLHF
TGTGCCAGCTCACCGATTCGGGACGGCGCTTCACCCCTCCACTTT
>TRBJ2-1|.|.|TRBV9
CASSVSGGSSYNEQFF
TGTGCCAGCAGCGTATCTGGGGGCAGCTCCTACAATGAGCAGTTCTTC
>TRBJ1-1|.|few|TRBV9
CASSASGALFEAFF
TGTGCCAGCAGCGCCTCAGGGGCTCTCTTTGAAGCTTTCTTT
>TRBJ1-5|TRBD1|.|TRBV7-2
CASSFGGGSGNQPQHF
TGTGCCAGCAGCTTTGGAGGGGGCTCGGGCAATCAGCCCCAGCATTTT
>TRBJ1-5|.|few|TRBV10-3
CAISEGNQPQHF
TGTGCCATCAGTGAGGGCAATCAGCCCCAGCATTTT
>TRBJ1-1|.|.|TRBV6-5
CASTRNTEAFF
TGTGCCAGCACCCGGAACACTGAAGCTTTCTTT
>TRBJ2-2|.|once|TRBV7-2
CASSLVGIVNTGELFF
TGTGCCAGCAGCTTAGTCGGTATCGTGAACACCGGGGAGCTGTTTTTT
>TRBJ2-7|.|.|TRBV5-1
CASSLAGEYEQYF
TGCGCCAGCAGCTTGGCCGGGGAGTACGAGCAGTACTTC
>TRBJ1-4|.|once|TRBV5-5
CASSLIATNEKLFF
TGTGCCAGCAGCTTGATTGCAACTAATGAAAAACTGTTTTTT
>TRBJ1-1|.|.|TRBV5-1
CASSQDGNTEAFF
TGCGCCAGCAGCCAAGACGGAAACACTGAAGCTTTCTTT
>TRBJ1-3|.|once|TRBV4-1
CASSQDFQADTIYF
TGCGCCAGCAGCCAAGACTTCCAAGCGGACACCATATATTTT
>TRBJ1-1|TRBD1|.|TRBV7-8
CASSLAPTGGTEAFF
TGTGCCAGCAGCTTAGCCCCGACAGGGGGCACTGAAGCTTTCTTT
>TRBJ2-3|.|.|TRBV29-1
CSVGEFRTDTQYF
TGCAGCGTTGGGGAGTTTCGCACAGATACGCAGTATTTT
>TRBJ1-2|.|.|TRBV6-6
CASTRTDIHHGYTF
TGTGCCAGCACCAGAACAGACATTCATCATGGCTACACCTTC
>TRBJ1-1|.|.|TRBV6-5
CASSYMGGREAFF
TGTGCCAGCAGTTATATGGGGGGGCGAGAAGCTTTCTTT
>TRBJ2-1|.|.|TRBV6-1
CASGDLAVPEQFF
TGTGCCAGCGGGGATCTGGCGGTTCCTGAGCAGTTCTTC
>TRBJ1-5|.|.|TRBV19
CASTPTGDSNQPQHF
TGTGCCAGTACCCCGACAGGAGATAGCAATCAGCCCCAGCATTTT
>TRBJ2-1|TRBD2|.|TRBV11-3
CATPTSGSWDEQFF
TGTGCCACCCCAACTAGCGGGAGTTGGGATGAGCAGTTCTTC
>TRBJ2-7|.|once|TRBV28
CASTSPVTYHLRGQYF
TGTGCCAGCACCTCTCCAGTCACCTACCACCTACGGGGGCAGTACTTC
>TRBJ1-6|.|.|TRBV11-2
CASSRSAGLNSPLHF
TGTGCCAGCAGCCGATCCGCGGGGCTTAATTCACCCCTCCACTTT
>TRBJ2-7|.|.|TRBV6-6
CASSSRVAPEQYF
TGTGCCAGCAGTTCCCGTGTAGCTCCCGAGCAGTACTTC
>TRBJ2-7|.|.|TRBV6-1
CASSDWRTAFYEQYF
TGTGCCAGCAGCGATTGGAGGACAGCTTTCTACGAGCAGTACTTC
>TRBJ1-1|.|.|TRBV6-6
CASRRDERGTEAFF
TGTGCCAGCAGGAGGGATGAGCGGGGCACTGAAGCTTTCTTT
>TRBJ2-2|.|.|TRBV10-3
CAIRPGGSTGELFF
TGTGCCATCCGACCGGGGGGCAGTACCGGGGAGCTGTTTTTT
>TRBJ2-7|TRBD2|.|TRBV2
CASRVGTTMEQYF
TGTGCCAGCAGGGTGGGGACTACGATGGAGCAGTACTTC
>TRBJ2-2|TRBD1|.|TRBV4-1
CASSPPGQGSSNTGELFF
TGCGCCAGCAGCCCTCCGGGACAGGGCAGCTCGAACACCGGGGAGCTGTTTTTT
>TRBJ2-7|TRBD2|.|TRBV25-1
CASSGLAGGPSAYYEQYF
TGTGCCAGCAGTGGACTAGCGGGAGGGCCTAGTGCCTACTACGAGCAGTACTTC
>TRBJ2-7|.|.|TRBV27
CASSLNYEQYF
TGTGCCAGCAGTCTCAACTACGAGCAGTACTTC
>TRBJ2-3|TRBD2|.|TRBV19
CASSIRASGMRDTQYF
TGTGCCAGTAGTATAAGGGCTAGCGGGATGCGAGATACGCAGTATTTT